One sample yielded the 28 T cell receptor beta chains listed below, sequenced in a study of cytomegalovirus exposure and HLA in healthy donors. Primers for the PCR totalled 60 Vbeta and 13 Jbeta. Measured with immunoSEQ multiplex PCR; TCRdb has only the in-frame clones, and not every one. Of 150,000 to 250,000 clones detected, around 76% appear once; the ten largest clones hold 1.5% to 2%. The sample taken for sequencing was PBMCs. These receptors all come from a man aged 30-40 years in good health and CMV-seronegative.

The chain combines TRBV6-5 with TRBJ2-7, with 9 nucleotides matching TRBD1. The CDR3 has 15 residues. The germline CDR1 and CDR2 sequences are MNHEY and SVGAGI. The V and J ends lost 6 bases and 4 bases, in that order; junction bases with no gene match: 10. As DNA, the CDR3 is TGTGCCAGCAGGAATACGGGACAGGGAGATTACGAGCAGTACTTC. Protein sequence: CASRNTGQGDYEQYF.

The chain links TRBV7-6 to TRBJ2-5; TRBD1 agrees at 7 bases. J was trimmed by 4 bases and V by 4 bases; bases with no gene match: 9. CDR3 length: 15 amino acids. CDR1 is SGHVS and CDR2 is FNYEAQ in the germline V gene. CDR3 sequence reads: CASSSGQPIGETQYF. The CDR3 DNA reads TGTGCCAGCAGCTCGGGACAGCCGATTGGAGAGACCCAGTACTTC.

With respect to this clone: One end of the junction is discordant with germline, which a read error may explain. DNA of the CDR3: TGTGCCAGCAGAGAAACAGGGGTGGCGAACGCTGAAGCTTTCTTT. Its protein is CASRETGVANAEAFF. The rearrangement joins TRBV2 to TRBJ1-1, with 7 bases fitting TRBD1. Germline loops: CDR1 SNHLY, CDR2 FYNNEI. This CDR3 contains 15 residues.

V and J are TRBV19 and TRBJ2-7, with 12 bases that match TRBD2. J gave up 0 bases and V 8 bases, and 5 bases lay outside the gene matches. This CDR3 comprises 15 residues. Germline CDR1 LNHDA, CDR2 SQIVND (reference sequence). The CDR3 sequence is CASEPTSGSSYEQYF. The CDR3 DNA reads as TGTGCCAGTGAGCCGACTAGCGGGAGCTCCTACGAGCAGTACTTC.

The gene calls are TRBV6-6 and TRBJ2-3; D unresolved. The CDR3 runs 14 residues. Germline loops: CDR1 MNHNY, CDR2 SVGAGI (reference sequence). V dropped 7 bases and J dropped 4 bases, with 15 bases sitting between them. Here the CDR3 DNA reads TGTGCCAGCACCCCCCGCGGAGTGTCAGATACGCAGTATTTT. Translation: CASTPRGVSDTQYF.

The chain joins TRBV28 to TRBJ1-1, with D maybe TRBD1 (5 bases). CDR3 length: 14 residues. The germline gives CDR1 MDHEN, CDR2 SYDVKM. V lost 5 bases to trimming and J lost 2 bases, with 12 bases between them. The CDR3 coding sequence is TGTGCCAGCAGTAAGGACACAGTCAACACTGAAGCTTTCTTT. Encoded protein: CASSKDTVNTEAFF.

This clone was counted only a few times. Other DNA sequences from this sample encode an identical CDR3 as well. The J gene is TRBJ1-6, the V gene TRBV9; D may be TRBD1 (5 bases). V shed 2 bases and J shed 0 bases, with 6 bases lying between them. Germline values: CDR1 SGDLS, CDR2 YYNGEE. The CDR3 extends over 15 amino acids. The CDR3 is CASSVDSSYNSPLHF. In DNA form, the CDR3 reads TGTGCCAGCAGCGTCGACAGCTCCTATAATTCACCCCTCCACTTT.

The chain combines TRBV7-3 with TRBJ1-1, with TRBD1 identical over 10 bases. V trimming: 5 bases; J trimming: 1 base; junction bases outside the gene matches: 1. Germline CDR1 and CDR2: SGHTA and FQGTGA. The CDR3 has 14 residues. CDR3 in amino acids: CASSRTGGNTEAFF. The CDR3 DNA reads TGTGCCAGCAGCCGGACAGGGGGGAACACTGAAGCTTTCTTT. The whole variable domain, remainder taken from reference TRBV7-3 and TRBJ1-1, is GAGVSQTPSNKVTEKGKYVELRCDPISGHTALYWYRQSLGQGPEFLIYFQGTGAADDSGLPNDRFFAVRPEGSVSTLKIQRTERGDSAVYLCASSRTGGNTEAFFGQGTRLTVV.

The chain employs TRBV2 and TRBJ2-5; perhaps TRBD1 as D (5 bases). This CDR3 has 14 residues. Per the germline V gene, CDR1 is SNHLY and CDR2 is FYNNEI. Trimming stripped 4 bases from V and 2 bases from J, with 11 bases between. Here the CDR3 reads CASSGGRAQETQYF. The CDR3 bases are TGTGCCAGCAGTGGAGGCAGGGCACAAGAGACCCAGTACTTC.

J is TRBJ2-5 and V is TRBV4-1; D gene unclear. The germline V and J ends were trimmed by 4 bases and 2 bases, with 8 bases remaining between them. Germline V CDR1 and CDR2: MGHRA, YSYEKL. The CDR3 is 13 amino acids. CDR3 sequence (DNA): TGCGCCAGCAGCCTAGCCAGTCAAGAGACCCAGTACTTC. Translating gives CASSLASQETQYF.

This chain links TRBV27 with TRBJ1-4, with D hard to call. CDR1 is MNHEY, CDR2 SMNVEV, per germline (reference sequence). The CDR3 covers 14 residues. V shed 5 bases and J shed 5 bases, with 12 bases lying between them. Here the CDR3 DNA reads TGTGCCAGCAGTCGAGGGATCTTGAATGAAAAACTGTTTTTT. Amino acid sequence: CASSRGILNEKLFF.

The V call is TRBV11-2, the J call TRBJ1-1, with TRBD1 matching 7 bases. The V segment lost 3 bases and the J segment 1 base; nucleotides outside the gene matches: 8. CDR1 and CDR2 from the germline V gene are SGHAT and FQNNGV. There are 16 residues in the CDR3. CDR3 region: CASSLDLGQPNTEAFF. In DNA form, the CDR3 reads TGTGCCAGCAGCTTGGACTTGGGACAGCCGAACACTGAAGCTTTCTTT.

The chain carries TRBV6-6 and TRBJ2-5, with TRBD1 matching 8 bases. Germline CDR1 reads MNHNY; CDR2 reads SVGAGI (reference sequence). The CDR3 totals 13 residues. J lost 2 bases, V lost 8 bases, and 4 bases had no gene match. The CDR3 nucleotides are TGTGCCAGCGGGACAGGTCAACAAGAGACCCAGTACTTC. It yields the protein CASGTGQQETQYF.

V usage is TRBV28 and J usage is TRBJ1-2; 9 positions match TRBD1. This CDR3 contains 13 residues. After removal of 5 bases from V and 7 bases from J, the junction contained 5 bases not matched to a gene. CDR1 MDHEN and CDR2 SYDVKM come from the germline V gene. CDR3 region: CASSKDRGFGYTF. CDR3 nucleotides: TGTGCCAGCAGTAAGGACAGGGGCTTTGGCTACACCTTC.

The chain combines TRBV7-9 with TRBJ1-5; 7 bases map to TRBD1. Looked up from germline, CDR1 is SEHNR and CDR2 is FQNEAQ (reference sequence). The CDR3 has 15 amino acids. The junction had 8 bases not matched to a gene; V was cut back by 5 bases and J by 4 bases. In nucleotides, the CDR3 is TGTGCCAGCAGCCCCTATCGGACAGGTAATCAGCCCCAGCATTTT. It codes for CASSPYRTGNQPQHF.

This clone appeared a few times. The gene calls are TRBV7-2 and TRBJ2-2, with TRBD2 matching over 8 bases. This CDR3 is built from 15 residues. Trimming at V came to 5 bases and at J to 2 bases, leaving 4 bases not matched to a gene. CDR1 and CDR2 from the germline V gene are SGHTA and FQGNSA. The CDR3 spells CASSLLAVNTGELFF. The CDR3 DNA is TGTGCCAGCAGCCTACTAGCGGTTAACACCGGGGAGCTGTTTTTT.

This clone was detected a few times. This rearrangement joins TRBV7-9 to TRBJ1-5, with TRBD1 as a possible D gene (6 bases). This CDR3 spans 15 amino acids. The V end lost 5 bases, the J end lost 2 bases, and 13 bases lay between the germline ends. Per germline, CDR1 SEHNR and CDR2 FQNEAQ (reference sequence). The CDR3 sequence is CASSPLEGGNQPQHF. CDR3 DNA: TGTGCCAGCAGCCCCCTAGAGGGGGGCAATCAGCCCCAGCATTTT. The entire variable domain, with the rest obtained from reference TRBV7-9 and TRBJ1-5, is as follows: DTGVSQNPRHKITKRGQNVTFRCDPISEHNRLYWYRQTLGQGPEFLTYFQNEAQLEKSRLLSDRFSAERPKGSFSTLEIQRTEQGDSAMYLCASSPLEGGNQPQHFGDGTRLSIL.

In the case of this clone: The same CDR3 is also encoded by other DNA sequences in this sample. The chain has TRBV29-1 and TRBJ2-1; 7 bases fit TRBD2. Germline-derived CDR1 and CDR2 are SQVTM and ANQGSEA. J lost 7 bases, V lost 6 bases, and 9 bases had no gene match. The CDR3 contains 13 residues. The CDR3 loop is CSVAGSLKNEQFF. In nucleotides, the CDR3 is TGCAGCGTAGCGGGGTCCCTGAAAAATGAGCAGTTCTTC.

CDR3 nucleotide sequence: TGTGCCAGCAGCTTAGGGAGGACCTCTGGAAACACCATATATTTT. This codes for CASSLGRTSGNTIYF. The chain recombines TRBV7-9 with TRBJ1-3, with D unresolved. V lost 1 base, J lost 0 bases, and 7 bases lay in between. Per germline, CDR1 SEHNR and CDR2 FQNEAQ (reference sequence). This CDR3 is built from 15 residues.

In its sample, this clone was seen a few times. The gene calls are TRBV2 and TRBJ2-7, with a possible D match to TRBD1 (6 bases). Germline V gene sequence: CDR1 SNHLY, CDR2 FYNNEI. The CDR3 has 14 amino acids. Trimming pared 5 bases from V and 4 bases from J, leaving 15 bases between. CDR3 sequence reads: CASSPAPGAYEQYF. CDR3 in DNA: TGTGCCAGCAGTCCCGCCCCAGGGGCATACGAGCAGTACTTC.

J is TRBJ2-5 and V is TRBV5-1; weak D call: TRBD2 (6 bases). Germline V gene sequence: CDR1 SGHRS, CDR2 YFSETQ. The CDR3 spans 15 residues. Trimming stripped 6 bases from V and 5 bases from J, with 20 bases between. The chain's CDR3 is CASNLGGAGRETQYF. The CDR3 DNA reads as TGCGCCAGCAACCTAGGAGGGGCGGGGAGGGAGACCCAGTACTTC. Complete variable domain (other parts from reference TRBV5-1 and TRBJ2-5): KAGVTQTPRYLIKTRGQQVTLSCSPISGHRSVSWYQQTPGQGLQFLFEYFSETQRNKGNFPGRFSGRQFSNSRSEMNVSTLELGDSALYLCASNLGGAGRETQYFGPGTRLLVL.

The CDR3 is CASTPGQANQPQHF. CDR3 DNA: TGTGCCAGCACCCCGGGACAGGCCAATCAGCCCCAGCATTTT. The rearrangement joins TRBV7-8 to TRBJ1-5; the match to TRBD1 covers 8 bases. Germline V gene sequence: CDR1 SGHVS, CDR2 FQNEAQ. With 7 bases clipped from V and 3 bases from J, the junction kept 5 bases outside the gene matches. This CDR3 has 14 amino acids.

The rearrangement joins TRBV7-3 to TRBJ2-1, with 7 bases matching TRBD2. In germline, CDR1 is SGHTA, CDR2 FQGTGA. V lost 5 bases, J lost 10 bases, and 14 bases stayed unmatched. CDR3 size: 15 residues. CDR3 region: CASSPPSGGTHEQFF. In DNA form, the CDR3 reads TGTGCCAGCAGCCCCCCTAGCGGAGGTACTCACGAGCAGTTCTTC.

The CDR3 loop is CASSLDRTGTDTQYF. CDR3 nucleotide sequence: TGCGCCAGCAGCCTAGACAGGACTGGCACAGATACGCAGTATTTT. The gene calls are TRBV5-1 and TRBJ2-3; D possibly corresponds to TRBD1 (6 bases). From germline, CDR1 is SGHRS and CDR2 YFSETQ. This CDR3 comprises 15 residues. Trimming took off 4 bases at V and 1 base at J, with 13 bases between the two ends.

This clone was observed once. V is TRBV27 and J is TRBJ2-1, with 16 bases that match TRBD2. Unmatched junction bases numbered 1, after V lost 7 bases and J lost 1 base. This CDR3 comprises 16 residues. Germline CDR1 MNHEY, CDR2 SMNVEV (reference sequence). The CDR3 is CASMGLAGGSYNEQFF. The CDR3 bases are TGTGCCAGCATGGGACTAGCGGGAGGGTCCTACAATGAGCAGTTCTTC.

The chain recombines TRBV7-9 with TRBJ2-7, with D perhaps TRBD2 (5 bases). Trimming pared 7 bases from V and 0 bases from J, leaving 13 bases between. The CDR3 has 14 amino acids. CDR1 and CDR2 (germline): SEHNR, FQNEAQ (reference sequence). The CDR3, as DNA: TGTGCCAGCACCGCCGGCGGGCCCTCCTACGAGCAGTACTTC. Encoded protein: CASTAGGPSYEQYF.

This chain connects TRBV2 to TRBJ2-7, with 8 bases identical to TRBD1. The CDR3 length is 16 residues. From germline, CDR1 is SNHLY and CDR2 FYNNEI. After removal of 6 bases from V and 3 bases from J, the junction contained 13 bases not matched to a gene. DNA for the CDR3: TGTGCCAGCAGGAGAACAGGGGGTTGGGAAAACTACGAGCAGTACTTC. Its protein product is CASRRTGGWENYEQYF.

V and J are TRBV19 and TRBJ1-4, with a weak D call TRBD1 (5 bases). V was shortened by 3 bases and J by 7 bases, with 15 bases between the two germline ends. This CDR3 has 15 amino acids. Per germline, CDR1 LNHDA and CDR2 SQIVND (reference sequence). The CDR3 DNA follows: TGTGCCAGTAGTATCCTCTCGGGAGGGGTTGAAAAACTGTTTTTT. Protein product: CASSILSGGVEKLFF.